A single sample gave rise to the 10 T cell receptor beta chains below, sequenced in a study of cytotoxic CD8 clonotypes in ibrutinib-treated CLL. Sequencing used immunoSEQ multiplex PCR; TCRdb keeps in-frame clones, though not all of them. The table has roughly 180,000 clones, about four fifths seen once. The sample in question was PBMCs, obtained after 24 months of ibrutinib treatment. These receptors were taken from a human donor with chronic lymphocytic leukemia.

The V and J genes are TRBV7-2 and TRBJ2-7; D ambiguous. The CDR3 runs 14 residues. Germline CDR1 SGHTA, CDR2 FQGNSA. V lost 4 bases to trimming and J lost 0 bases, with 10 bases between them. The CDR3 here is CASSYGTLSYEQYF. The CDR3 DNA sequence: TGTGCCAGCAGCTACGGCACCCTCTCCTACGAGCAGTACTTC.

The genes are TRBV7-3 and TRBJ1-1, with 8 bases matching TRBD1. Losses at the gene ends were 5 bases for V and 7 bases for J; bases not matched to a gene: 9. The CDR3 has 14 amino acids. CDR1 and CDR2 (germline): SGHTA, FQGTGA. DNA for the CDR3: TGTGCCAGCAGCACCGGACAGGGAAACGGTGAAGCTTTCTTT. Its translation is CASSTGQGNGEAFF. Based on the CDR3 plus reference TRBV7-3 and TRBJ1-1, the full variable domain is GAGVSQTPSNKVTEKGKYVELRCDPISGHTALYWYRQSLGQGPEFLIYFQGTGAADDSGLPNDRFFAVRPEGSVSTLKIQRTERGDSAVYLCASSTGQGNGEAFFGQGTRLTVV.

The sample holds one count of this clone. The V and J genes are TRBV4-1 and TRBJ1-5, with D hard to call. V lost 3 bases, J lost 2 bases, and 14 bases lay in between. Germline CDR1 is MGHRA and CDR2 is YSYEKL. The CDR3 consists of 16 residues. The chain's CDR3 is CASSQAIFIGNQPQHF. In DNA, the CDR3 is TGCGCCAGCAGCCAGGCAATATTCATCGGCAATCAGCCCCAGCATTTT.

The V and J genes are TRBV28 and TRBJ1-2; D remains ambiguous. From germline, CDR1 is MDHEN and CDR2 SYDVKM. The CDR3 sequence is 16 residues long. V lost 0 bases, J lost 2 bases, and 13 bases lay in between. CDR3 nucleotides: TGTGCCAGCAGTTTATGGTCAGGTCTCGGGAACTATGGCTACACCTTC. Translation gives CASSLWSGLGNYGYTF.

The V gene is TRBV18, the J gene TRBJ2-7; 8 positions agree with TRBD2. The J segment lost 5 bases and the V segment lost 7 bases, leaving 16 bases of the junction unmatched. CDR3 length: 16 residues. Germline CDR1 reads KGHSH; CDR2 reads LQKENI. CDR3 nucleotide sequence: TGTGCCAGCTTGACCAGTCCGGGAGGGCCTGGGGACGAGCAGTACTTC. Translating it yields CASLTSPGGPGDEQYF. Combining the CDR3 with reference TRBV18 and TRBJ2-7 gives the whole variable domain NAGVMQNPRHLVRRRGQEARLRCSPMKGHSHVYWYRQLPEEGLKFMVYLQKENIIDESGMPKERFSAEFPKEGPSILRIQQVVRGDSAAYFCASLTSPGGPGDEQYFGPGTRLTVT.

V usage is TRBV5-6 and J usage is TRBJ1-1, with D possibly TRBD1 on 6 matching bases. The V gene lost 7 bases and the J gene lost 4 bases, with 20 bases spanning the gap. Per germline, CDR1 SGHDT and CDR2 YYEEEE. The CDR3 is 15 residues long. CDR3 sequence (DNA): TGTGCCAGCTTGCGGGCCGGGGGGCCGGGCACTGAAGCTTTCTTT. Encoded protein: CASLRAGGPGTEAFF.

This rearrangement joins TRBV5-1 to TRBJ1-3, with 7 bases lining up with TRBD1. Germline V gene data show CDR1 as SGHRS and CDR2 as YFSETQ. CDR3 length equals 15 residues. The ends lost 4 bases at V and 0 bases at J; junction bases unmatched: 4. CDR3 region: CASSLGQHSGNTIYF. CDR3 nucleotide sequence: TGCGCCAGCAGCCTGGGACAGCACTCTGGAAACACCATATATTTT.

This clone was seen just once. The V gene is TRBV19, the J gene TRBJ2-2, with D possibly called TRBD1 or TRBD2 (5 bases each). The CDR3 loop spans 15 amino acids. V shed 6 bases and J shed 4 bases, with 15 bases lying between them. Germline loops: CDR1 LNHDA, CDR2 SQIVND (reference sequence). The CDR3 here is CASSYGGLGTGELFF. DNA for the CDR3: TGTGCCAGTAGCTATGGGGGTCTTGGCACCGGGGAGCTGTTTTTT.

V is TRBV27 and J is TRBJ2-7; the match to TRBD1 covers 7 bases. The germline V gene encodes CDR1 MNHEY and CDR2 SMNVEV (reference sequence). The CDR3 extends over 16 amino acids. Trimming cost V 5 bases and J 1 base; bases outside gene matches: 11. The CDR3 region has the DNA TGTGCCAGCAGTCTTCGACAGGGAAGGAGTTCCTACGAGCAGTACTTC. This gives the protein CASSLRQGRSSYEQYF.

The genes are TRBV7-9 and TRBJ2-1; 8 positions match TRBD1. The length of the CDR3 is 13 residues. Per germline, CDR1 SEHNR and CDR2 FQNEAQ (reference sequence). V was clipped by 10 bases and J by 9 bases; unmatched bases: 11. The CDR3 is CAIWTGYQSEQFF. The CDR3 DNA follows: TGTGCCATCTGGACAGGGTATCAATCTGAGCAGTTCTTC.